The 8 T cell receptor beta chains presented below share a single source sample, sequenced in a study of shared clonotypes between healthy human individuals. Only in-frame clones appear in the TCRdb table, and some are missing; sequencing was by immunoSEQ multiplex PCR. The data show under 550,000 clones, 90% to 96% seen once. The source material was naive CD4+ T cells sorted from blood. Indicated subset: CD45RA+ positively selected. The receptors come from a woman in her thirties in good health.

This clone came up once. CDR3 loop: CASSDRNEQFF. The CDR3, as DNA: TGTGCCAGCAGCGACAGGAATGAGCAGTTCTTC. V is TRBV6-6 and J is TRBJ2-1; D possibly corresponds to TRBD1 (6 bases). This CDR3 is built from 11 residues. CDR1 and CDR2 from the germline V gene are MNHNY and SVGAGI (reference sequence). V lost 6 bases to trimming and J lost 7 bases, with 7 bases between them.

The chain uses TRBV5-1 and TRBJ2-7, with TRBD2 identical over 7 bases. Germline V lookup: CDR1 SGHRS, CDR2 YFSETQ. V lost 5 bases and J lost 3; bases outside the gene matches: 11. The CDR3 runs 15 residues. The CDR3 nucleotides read TGCGCCAGCAGGCCCACTAGCGCGGGAATCTACGAGCAGTACTTC. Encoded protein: CASRPTSAGIYEQYF.

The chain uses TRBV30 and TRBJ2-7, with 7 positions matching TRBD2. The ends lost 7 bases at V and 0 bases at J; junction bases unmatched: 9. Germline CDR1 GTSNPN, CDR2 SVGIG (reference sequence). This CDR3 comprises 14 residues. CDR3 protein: CAFQRLALSYEQYF. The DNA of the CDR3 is TGTGCCTTCCAAAGACTAGCCCTCTCCTACGAGCAGTACTTC.

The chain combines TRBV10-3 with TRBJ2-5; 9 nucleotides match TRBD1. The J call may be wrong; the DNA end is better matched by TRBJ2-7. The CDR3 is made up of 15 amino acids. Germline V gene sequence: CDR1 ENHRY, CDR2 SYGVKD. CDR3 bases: TGTGCCATCAGTGCCCCGACAGGGGGGTCCTACGAGCAGTACTTC. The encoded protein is CAISAPTGGSYEQYF.

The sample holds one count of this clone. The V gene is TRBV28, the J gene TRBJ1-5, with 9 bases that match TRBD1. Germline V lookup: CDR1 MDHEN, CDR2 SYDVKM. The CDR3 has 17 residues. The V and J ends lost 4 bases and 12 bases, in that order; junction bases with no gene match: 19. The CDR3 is CASSSGYGTGPEEDQHF. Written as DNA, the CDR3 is TGTGCCAGCAGTTCGGGATACGGGACAGGGCCCGAAGAAGACCAGCATTTT.

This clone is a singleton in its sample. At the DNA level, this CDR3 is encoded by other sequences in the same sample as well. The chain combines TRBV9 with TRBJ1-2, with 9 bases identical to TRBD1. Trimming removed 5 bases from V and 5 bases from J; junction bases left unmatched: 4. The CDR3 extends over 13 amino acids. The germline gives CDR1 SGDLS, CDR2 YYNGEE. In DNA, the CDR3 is TGTGCCAGCAGTGCCGGGACAGGGTATGGCTACACCTTC. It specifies CASSAGTGYGYTF. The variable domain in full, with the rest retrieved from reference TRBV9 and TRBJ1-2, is DSGVTQTPKHLITATGQRVTLRCSPRSGDLSVYWYQQSLDQGLQFLIQYYNGEERAKGNILERFSAQQFPDLHSELNLSSLELGDSALYFCASSAGTGYGYTFGSGTRLTVV.

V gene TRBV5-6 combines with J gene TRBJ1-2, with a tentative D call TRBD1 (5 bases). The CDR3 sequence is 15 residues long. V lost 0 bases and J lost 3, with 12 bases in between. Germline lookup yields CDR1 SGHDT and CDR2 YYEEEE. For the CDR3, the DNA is TGTGCCAGCAGCTTGGGAGTCTTGGGGGACTATGGCTACACCTTC. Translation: CASSLGVLGDYGYTF.

Here the CDR3 reads CASTPMGGDQETQYF. For the CDR3, the DNA is TGTGCCAGCACCCCCATGGGGGGGGATCAAGAGACCCAGTACTTC. This chain joins TRBV11-2 and TRBJ2-5, with 7 bases matching TRBD2. Germline V gene data show CDR1 as SGHAT and CDR2 as FQNNGV. After removal of 7 bases from V and 2 bases from J, the junction contained 10 bases not matched to a gene. This CDR3 region has 15 residues.